The rows below give T cell receptor beta chains drawn from one sample of a study of early T cells in non-severe SARS-CoV-2 infection. TCRdb ran MiXCR on the 5' RACE reads and lists one entry per CDR3 protein. The table records around 27,000 distinct CDR3 sequences, under 7.5% of them present only once. Sequencing used whole blood. Receptors originate from an adult who was a healthcare worker with PCR-confirmed SARS-CoV-2 infection or an uninfected control (not recorded which). CDR3s include the opening cysteine and the closing phenylalanine or tryptophan. The D gene is left open where the match is weak. The listing skips clone size in some rows; elsewhere it reads once, few, many or a size class.

d_gene	v_gene	abundance	j_gene	CDR3nt	CDR3aa
-	TRBV20-1	-	TRBJ1-1	TGCAGTGCTAGAGAACATGAAGCTTTCTTT	CSAREHEAFF
TRBD2	TRBV7-3	-	TRBJ2-1	TGTGCCAGCAGCTTAAGTCTAGCGGGAGGTGAGCAGTTCTTC	CASSLSLAGGEQFF
-	TRBV11-3	many	TRBJ1-1	TGTGCCAGCAGCTCTCGAGTGGGGGTACTTTCCGCTGAAGCTTTCTTT	CASSSRVGVLSAEAFF
TRBD1	TRBV10-3	many	TRBJ1-5	TGTGCCATCAGTCCGGGACAGGGGAGCAATCAGCCCCAGCATTTT	CAISPGQGSNQPQHF
-	TRBV18	few	TRBJ2-5	TGTGCCAGCTCACCCAGGAGTGGCCAAGAGACCCAGTACTTC	CASSPRSGQETQYF
-	TRBV11-2	-	TRBJ2-7	TGTGCCAGCAGCTTAGACGGGAGCTCCTACGAGCAGTACTTC	CASSLDGSSYEQYF
TRBD1	TRBV7-2	few	TRBJ1-2	TGTGCCAGCAGCTCCACCCCCGGGACAGGGTATGGTGGCTACACCTTC	CASSSTPGTGYGGYTF
-	TRBV5-1	many	TRBJ2-2	TGCGCCAGCAGCTTACGAGCAACCACCGGGGAGCTGTTTTTT	CASSLRATTGELFF
-	TRBV18	many	TRBJ1-5	TGTGCCAGCTCACCATTGGAACATCAGCCCCAGCATTTT	CASSPLEHQPQHF
-	TRBV2	few	TRBJ2-7	TGTGCCAGCAGTGTTACAGGGCACGAGCAGTACTTC	CASSVTGHEQYF
-	TRBV7-2	many	TRBJ2-3	TGTGCCAGCAGCTTAGCGCGGGATACGCAGTATTTT	CASSLARDTQYF
TRBD1	TRBV28	many	TRBJ2-1	TGTGCCAGCAGCTATACCGGGACAGGGGTCAATGAGCAGTTCTTC	CASSYTGTGVNEQFF
-	TRBV12-3/TRBV12-4	many	TRBJ1-6	TGTGCCAGCAGTTTTTGGCAGGGAGCCCCCGCCCTCCACTTT	CASSFWQGAPALHF
TRBD1	TRBV11-2	many	TRBJ2-2	TGTGCCAGCAGACCCGGGACAGCTAACACCGGGGAGCTGTTTTTT	CASRPGTANTGELFF
TRBD2	TRBV7-2	many	TRBJ2-5	TGTGCCAGCAGCTTAGCGCTAGCGGGCAAAGAGACCCAGTACTTC	CASSLALAGKETQYF
-	TRBV3-1	many	TRBJ2-7	TGTGCCAGCAGCCAAGGTGCAAGTGGTCCCTCGGGGGAGCAGTACTTC	CASSQGASGPSGEQYF
-	TRBV9	few	TRBJ2-2	TGTGCCTCCCAGCCCCAACTAGCCGCCGGGGAGCTGTTTTTT	CASQPQLAAGELFF
-	TRBV5-1	many	TRBJ2-1	TGCGCCAGCAGCTCCCAGCCGGCCTACAATGAGCAGTTCTTC	CASSSQPAYNEQFF
-	TRBV11-3	-	TRBJ2-4	TGTGCCAGCAGCTTGGTAGGGACCGTTGACATTCAGTACTTC	CASSLVGTVDIQYF
TRBD2	TRBV6-1	medium-sized	TRBJ2-1	TGTGCCAGCAGTCATTACGAACGGACTAGCGGGAGAAATGAGCAGTTCTTC	CASSHYERTSGRNEQFF
TRBD2	TRBV9	-	TRBJ2-7	TGTGCCAGCAGCGCTGACGGACTAGCAGGAGTTTACGAGCAGTACTTC	CASSADGLAGVYEQYF
TRBD2	TRBV7-2	-	TRBJ2-2	TGTGCCAGCAGCATAGCGGGAGCGGGCGGGGAGCTGTTTTTT	CASSIAGAGGELFF
-	TRBV6-5	many	TRBJ2-1	TGTGCCACCGTATCGAACGGTGAGCAGTTCTTC	CATVSNGEQFF
TRBD2	TRBV6-5	few	TRBJ2-7	TGTGCCAGTCACCGGGAGGGATTCAACTACGAGCAGTACTTC	CASHREGFNYEQYF
-	TRBV4-2	-	TRBJ1-2	TGTGCCAGCAGCCAAGATGCGGCGTTCTCCAACTATGGCTACACCTTC	CASSQDAAFSNYGYTF
-	TRBV5-1	many	TRBJ1-6	TGCGCCAGCAGCTTGGTCGTGGGAGGGGCTGGTAATTCACCCCTCCACTTT	CASSLVVGGAGNSPLHF
-	TRBV18	many	TRBJ1-2	TGTGCCAGCTCACCGGACGGCCTTATCTCTAACTATGGCTACACCTTC	CASSPDGLISNYGYTF
-	TRBV20-1	many	TRBJ2-3	TGCAGTGCTAGAGTTGGGAGGACCGGGACACCCAACAGGGGCCCATTGGCAGATACGCAGTATTTT	CSARVGRTGTPNRGPLADTQYF
TRBD1	TRBV12-3/TRBV12-4	-	TRBJ2-2	TGTGCCAGCAGTCTCCGGACAGGGGGGAACACCGGGGAGCTGTTTTTT	CASSLRTGGNTGELFF
-	TRBV5-1	many	TRBJ1-3	TGCGCCAGCAGCTTGGGGGCTGGAAACACCATATATTTT	CASSLGAGNTIYF
-	TRBV11-2	many	TRBJ2-3	TGTGCCAGCAGCTCAAGGGGGTCTAGCGGACCTAGCACAGATACGCAGTATTTT	CASSSRGSSGPSTDTQYF
-	TRBV6-6	many	TRBJ2-7	TGTGCAGTAAGTGGGAACTCCTACGAGCAGTACTTC	CAVSGNSYEQYF
TRBD1	TRBV7-3	many	TRBJ1-1	TGTGCCAGCAGGCAGGACAGGAACACTGAAGTTTTCTTT	CASRQDRNTEVFF